This is a list of T cell receptor beta chains from one sample in a study of T-cell memory formation after mild COVID-19. TCRdb reprocessed the 5' RACE reads with MiXCR, giving one entry per CDR3 protein. The data contain roughly 300,000 distinct CDR3 sequences, roughly 17% of them singletons. The specimen was PBMCs or a T cell subset sorted from them (not recorded which). The source is a man aged 18 to 30 who had mild COVID-19 (a few samples of this study predate the infection). Cell type and time point are not known. Both conserved end residues are part of each CDR3. Fields, in order: J gene, D gene, clone size, V gene, CDR3 protein, CDR3 DNA. A D gene is named only where the DNA matches it firmly. A row's size may be missing; if present it is once, few, many or a size class.

j_gene: TRBJ2-1; d_gene: TRBD1; abundance: many; v_gene: TRBV4-1; CDR3aa: CASSRDRGLGEQFF; CDR3nt: TGCGCCAGCAGCCGGGACAGGGGGCTTGGTGAGCAGTTCTTC
j_gene: TRBJ2-7; d_gene: -; abundance: -; v_gene: TRBV10-3; CDR3aa: CAISDSESGLEQYF; CDR3nt: TGTGCCATCAGTGATTCTGAGTCGGGGCTCGAGCAGTACTTC
j_gene: TRBJ2-7; d_gene: -; abundance: few; v_gene: TRBV4-3; CDR3aa: CASSQQQGHEQYF; CDR3nt: TGCGCCAGCAGCCAACAGCAGGGTCATGAGCAGTACTTC
j_gene: TRBJ2-1; d_gene: TRBD1; abundance: few; v_gene: TRBV18; CDR3aa: CASSLTTGTDTYNEQFF; CDR3nt: TGTGCCAGCTCACTTACTACCGGGACAGACACCTACAATGAGCAGTTCTTC
j_gene: TRBJ2-2; d_gene: -; abundance: -; v_gene: TRBV28; CDR3aa: CASTTTGLANTGELFF; CDR3nt: TGTGCCAGCACTACAACAGGGCTCGCGAACACCGGGGAGCTGTTTTTT
j_gene: TRBJ2-7; d_gene: -; abundance: few; v_gene: TRBV5-1; CDR3aa: CASSLDRDEQYF; CDR3nt: TGCGCCAGCAGCTTGGACAGGGACGAGCAGTACTTC
j_gene: TRBJ2-3; d_gene: -; abundance: -; v_gene: TRBV29-1; CDR3aa: CSGHLSRSSETYTQYF; CDR3nt: TGCAGCGGCCATTTGAGTAGGTCCTCCGAAACATATACGCAGTATTTT
j_gene: TRBJ2-5; d_gene: TRBD1; abundance: few; v_gene: TRBV5-1; CDR3aa: CASSNGQGAETQYF; CDR3nt: TGCGCCAGCAGCAACGGACAGGGGGCAGAGACCCAGTACTTC
j_gene: TRBJ1-1; d_gene: -; abundance: -; v_gene: TRBV4-2; CDR3aa: CASSQGFQEAFF; CDR3nt: TGTGCCAGCAGCCAAGGGTTCCAGGAAGCTTTCTTT
j_gene: TRBJ1-2; d_gene: -; abundance: few; v_gene: TRBV28; CDR3aa: CASSLGGGAGYGYTF; CDR3nt: TGTGCCAGCAGTTTAGGGGGCGGGGCTGGCTATGGCTACACCTTC
j_gene: TRBJ2-2; d_gene: -; abundance: -; v_gene: TRBV28; CDR3aa: CASSLTGTPGELFF; CDR3nt: TGTGCCAGCAGTTTAACAGGGACGCCCGGGGAGCTGTTTTTT
j_gene: TRBJ2-3; d_gene: TRBD2; abundance: many; v_gene: TRBV5-1; CDR3aa: CASSSQAGLSTDTQYF; CDR3nt: TGCGCCAGCAGCTCTCAAGCGGGGTTGAGCACAGATACGCAGTATTTT
j_gene: TRBJ2-3; d_gene: -; abundance: few; v_gene: TRBV6-4; CDR3aa: CASSARVEPTDTQYF; CDR3nt: TGTGCCAGCAGTGCCCGAGTGGAGCCCACAGATACGCAGTATTTT
j_gene: TRBJ1-5; d_gene: -; abundance: few; v_gene: TRBV18; CDR3aa: CASSPLEGNQPQHF; CDR3nt: TGTGCCAGCTCACCATTGGAGGGCAATCAGCCCCAGCATTTT
j_gene: TRBJ2-3; d_gene: -; abundance: -; v_gene: TRBV28; CDR3aa: CASSPSRGGDTQYF; CDR3nt: TGTGCCAGCAGTCCAAGTAGAGGGGGTGATACGCAGTATTTT
j_gene: TRBJ2-5; d_gene: -; abundance: -; v_gene: TRBV5-1; CDR3aa: CASSTVPHETQYF; CDR3nt: TGCGCCAGCAGCACCGTCCCTCACGAGACCCAGTACTTC
j_gene: TRBJ1-2; d_gene: -; abundance: many; v_gene: TRBV5-1; CDR3aa: CASSQGTVVGYTF; CDR3nt: TGCGCCAGCAGCCAAGGGACGGTAGTTGGCTACACCTTC
j_gene: TRBJ1-1; d_gene: -; abundance: many; v_gene: TRBV5-6; CDR3aa: CASSVDIDTEAFF; CDR3nt: TGTGCCAGCAGCGTGGACATTGACACTGAAGCTTTCTTT
j_gene: TRBJ1-5; d_gene: -; abundance: many; v_gene: TRBV5-1; CDR3aa: CASSLGGYGNQPQHF; CDR3nt: TGCGCCAGCAGCTTGGGGGGATATGGGAATCAGCCCCAGCATTTT
j_gene: TRBJ2-5; d_gene: -; abundance: -; v_gene: TRBV7-2; CDR3aa: CASSPGQSGTQYF; CDR3nt: TGTGCCAGCAGCCCGGGGCAGAGCGGGACCCAGTACTTC
j_gene: TRBJ1-3; d_gene: -; abundance: few; v_gene: TRBV18; CDR3aa: CASSPGIAGNTIYF; CDR3nt: TGTGCCAGCTCACCGGGAATTGCTGGAAACACCATATATTTT
j_gene: TRBJ2-3; d_gene: TRBD1; abundance: few; v_gene: TRBV6-2/TRBV6-3; CDR3aa: CASSYSTGADTQYF; CDR3nt: TGTGCCAGCAGTTACTCTACAGGGGCAGATACGCAGTATTTT
j_gene: TRBJ1-2; d_gene: TRBD1; abundance: -; v_gene: TRBV6-6; CDR3aa: CASSYSPLTGNGYTF; CDR3nt: TGTGCCAGCAGTTACTCTCCGCTGACAGGGAATGGCTACACCTTC
j_gene: TRBJ1-4; d_gene: -; abundance: few; v_gene: TRBV7-2; CDR3aa: CASSFGGAREKLFF; CDR3nt: TGTGCCAGCAGCTTTGGGGGGGCGCGTGAAAAACTGTTTTTT
j_gene: TRBJ2-5; d_gene: -; abundance: few; v_gene: TRBV30; CDR3aa: CAWGPGGETQYF; CDR3nt: TGTGCCTGGGGACCAGGCGGGGAGACCCAGTACTTC
j_gene: TRBJ2-3; d_gene: -; abundance: few; v_gene: TRBV24-1; CDR3aa: CATSDFTDTQYF; CDR3nt: TGTGCCACCAGTGATTTCACAGATACGCAGTATTTT
j_gene: TRBJ2-2; d_gene: -; abundance: -; v_gene: TRBV20-1; CDR3aa: CSASSTTGELFF; CDR3nt: TGCAGTGCTAGTAGCACCACCGGGGAGCTGTTTTTT
j_gene: TRBJ1-2; d_gene: -; abundance: few; v_gene: TRBV5-1; CDR3aa: CASSPGQLRDYGYTF; CDR3nt: TGCGCCAGCAGCCCCGGACAGCTTAGGGACTATGGCTACACCTTC
j_gene: TRBJ2-2; d_gene: TRBD2; abundance: -; v_gene: TRBV7-3; CDR3aa: CASSLGLAGELFF; CDR3nt: TGTGCCAGCAGCTTGGGACTAGCCGGGGAGCTGTTTTTT
j_gene: TRBJ2-7; d_gene: -; abundance: few; v_gene: TRBV6-5; CDR3aa: CASSYSEGGEQYF; CDR3nt: TGTGCCAGCAGTTACTCGGAGGGAGGTGAGCAGTACTTC
j_gene: TRBJ2-1; d_gene: -; abundance: -; v_gene: TRBV6-5; CDR3aa: CASSTRQVNEQFF; CDR3nt: TGTGCCAGCAGTACCCGACAGGTCAATGAGCAGTTCTTC
j_gene: TRBJ2-6; d_gene: -; abundance: many; v_gene: TRBV6-2/TRBV6-3; CDR3aa: CASSTTGSTGANVLTF; CDR3nt: TGTGCCAGCAGTACTACAGGGTCAACTGGGGCCAACGTCCTGACTTTC
j_gene: TRBJ2-3; d_gene: TRBD2; abundance: -; v_gene: TRBV12-5; CDR3aa: CASGLTRLAADTQYF; CDR3nt: TGTGCTAGTGGTTTGACAAGACTAGCCGCAGATACGCAGTATTTT
j_gene: TRBJ1-1; d_gene: TRBD1; abundance: -; v_gene: TRBV29-1; CDR3aa: CSVDRTGGQTEAFF; CDR3nt: TGCAGCGTTGATAGGACAGGGGGCCAGACTGAAGCTTTCTTT
j_gene: TRBJ1-5; d_gene: -; abundance: -; v_gene: TRBV4-2; CDR3aa: CASSTDGYSNQPQHF; CDR3nt: TGTGCCAGCAGCACCGACGGATATAGCAATCAGCCCCAGCATTTT
j_gene: TRBJ1-3; d_gene: -; abundance: once; v_gene: TRBV6-5; CDR3aa: CASSAQGLNTIYF; CDR3nt: TGTGCCAGCAGTGCTCAGGGTTTGAACACCATATATTTT
j_gene: TRBJ2-1; d_gene: -; abundance: few; v_gene: TRBV28; CDR3aa: CATYRENAQFF; CDR3nt: TGTGCCACTTACAGGGAAAATGCGCAGTTCTTC
j_gene: TRBJ2-5; d_gene: TRBD2; abundance: -; v_gene: TRBV27; CDR3aa: CASSSRLAGDQYF; CDR3nt: TGTGCCAGCAGTTCCAGACTAGCGGGGGACCAGTACTTC
j_gene: TRBJ2-1; d_gene: -; abundance: few; v_gene: TRBV7-7; CDR3aa: CASSRGGEQFF; CDR3nt: TGTGCCAGCAGCCGAGGAGGTGAGCAGTTCTTC
j_gene: TRBJ2-7; d_gene: -; abundance: -; v_gene: TRBV27; CDR3aa: CASRGRLGIPYEQYF; CDR3nt: TGTGCCAGCAGAGGGAGGCTAGGGATTCCTTACGAGCAGTACTTC
j_gene: TRBJ2-3; d_gene: -; abundance: many; v_gene: TRBV5-1; CDR3aa: CASSLRVRTPLLTDTQYF; CDR3nt: TGCGCCAGCAGCTTGAGGGTCAGGACCCCCCTCCTCACAGATACGCAGTATTTT
j_gene: TRBJ2-3; d_gene: TRBD2; abundance: -; v_gene: TRBV7-3; CDR3aa: CASSFRGLAGDTQYF; CDR3nt: TGTGCCAGCAGCTTCCGCGGACTAGCGGGGGATACGCAGTATTTT
j_gene: TRBJ2-7; d_gene: TRBD1; abundance: few; v_gene: TRBV29-1; CDR3aa: CSVEKQGTYEQYF; CDR3nt: TGCAGCGTGGAAAAACAGGGGACCTACGAGCAGTACTTC
j_gene: TRBJ2-1; d_gene: TRBD2; abundance: few; v_gene: TRBV24-1; CDR3aa: CATSEKAGGLREQFF; CDR3nt: TGTGCCACCAGTGAAAAAGCGGGGGGCCTCAGGGAGCAGTTCTTC
j_gene: TRBJ2-5; d_gene: -; abundance: once; v_gene: TRBV7-6; CDR3aa: CASSAVLLETQYF; CDR3nt: TGTGCCAGCAGCGCCGTGTTGCTAGAGACCCAGTACTTC
j_gene: TRBJ1-2; d_gene: -; abundance: -; v_gene: TRBV5-1; CDR3aa: CASSLSSGGRGGYTF; CDR3nt: TGCGCCAGCAGCTTAAGTTCGGGAGGGAGAGGTGGCTACACCTTC
j_gene: TRBJ2-3; d_gene: -; abundance: -; v_gene: TRBV6-2/TRBV6-3; CDR3aa: CASSYGGTLTDTQYF; CDR3nt: TGTGCCAGCAGTTACGGTGGCACCCTCACAGATACGCAGTATTTT
j_gene: TRBJ2-5; d_gene: TRBD2; abundance: few; v_gene: TRBV6-2/TRBV6-3; CDR3aa: CASNDDRGGRLSETQYF; CDR3nt: TGTGCCAGCAACGACGACCGGGGGGGGCGGTTGTCGGAGACCCAGTACTTC
j_gene: TRBJ2-1; d_gene: TRBD2; abundance: -; v_gene: TRBV10-3; CDR3aa: CAISVSGGSSYNEQFF; CDR3nt: TGTGCCATCAGTGTGTCCGGGGGGAGCTCCTACAATGAGCAGTTCTTC
j_gene: TRBJ2-5; d_gene: -; abundance: few; v_gene: TRBV7-2; CDR3aa: CASSDQGGLQETQYF; CDR3nt: TGTGCCAGCAGCGACCAGGGCGGGTTACAAGAGACCCAGTACTTC
j_gene: TRBJ2-5; d_gene: TRBD2; abundance: few; v_gene: TRBV7-9; CDR3aa: CASSSGRSGGRETQYF; CDR3nt: TGTGCCAGCAGCTCGGGTCGTAGCGGGGGGAGAGAGACCCAGTACTTC
j_gene: TRBJ2-7; d_gene: -; abundance: -; v_gene: TRBV5-1; CDR3aa: CASSTPPVRGSYEQYF; CDR3nt: TGCGCCAGCAGCACGCCCCCCGTTCGCGGCTCCTACGAGCAGTACTTC
j_gene: TRBJ2-7; d_gene: TRBD1; abundance: -; v_gene: TRBV2; CDR3aa: CASTRQGPAYEQYF; CDR3nt: TGTGCCAGCACACGACAGGGGCCCGCCTACGAGCAGTACTTC
j_gene: TRBJ2-3; d_gene: TRBD2; abundance: -; v_gene: TRBV7-8; CDR3aa: CASSQPGLAGITDTQYF; CDR3nt: TGTGCCAGCAGCCAGCCGGGACTAGCGGGGATCACAGATACGCAGTATTTT